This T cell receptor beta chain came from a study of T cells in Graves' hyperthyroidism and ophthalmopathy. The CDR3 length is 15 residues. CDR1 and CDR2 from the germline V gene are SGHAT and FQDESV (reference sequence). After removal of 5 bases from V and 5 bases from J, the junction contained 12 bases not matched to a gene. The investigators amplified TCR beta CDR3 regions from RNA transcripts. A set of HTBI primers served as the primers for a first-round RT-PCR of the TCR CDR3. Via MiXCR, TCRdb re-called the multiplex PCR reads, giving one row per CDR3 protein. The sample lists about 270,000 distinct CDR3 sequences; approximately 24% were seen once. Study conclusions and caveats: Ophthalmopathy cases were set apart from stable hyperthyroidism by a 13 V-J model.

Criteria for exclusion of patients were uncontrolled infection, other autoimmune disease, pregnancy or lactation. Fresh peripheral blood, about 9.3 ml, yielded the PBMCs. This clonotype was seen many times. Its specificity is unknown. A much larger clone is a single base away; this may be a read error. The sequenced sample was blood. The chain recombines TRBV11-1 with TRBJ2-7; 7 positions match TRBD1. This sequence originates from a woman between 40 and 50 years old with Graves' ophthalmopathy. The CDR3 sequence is CASSPTDRVDHEQYF. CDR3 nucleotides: TGTGCCAGCAGCCCTACAGACAGGGTGGACCACGAGCAGTACTTC.